Below, 2 T cell receptor beta chains from the same sample are listed, as sequenced in a study of blood T cell repertoires in COVID-19. The protocol was immunoSEQ multiplex PCR, while the TCRdb copy is restricted to in-frame clones and leaves out a portion. The repertoire consists of around 140,000 clones, with around 72% occurring once and the leading ten covering more than 1.5%. Specimen: peripheral blood. These receptors all stem from a woman aged 55-69 years with acute or convalescent COVID-19.

The V gene is TRBV30, the J gene TRBJ2-7; TRBD1 is a possible D gene (6 bases). The CDR3 runs 11 residues. With 5 bases removed from V and 4 bases from J, the gap between germline ends came to 9 bases. Germline V gene data show CDR1 as GTSNPN and CDR2 as SVGIG (reference sequence). CDR3 residues: CAWGTGYEQYF. The CDR3 bases are TGTGCCTGGGGAACAGGGTACGAGCAGTACTTC.

The CDR3 region has the DNA TGTGCCAGCCTTGAGAGCTCCTACAATGAGCAGTTCTTC. Translated, it gives CASLESSYNEQFF. The J gene is TRBJ2-1, the V gene TRBV5-4; D not certain. The CDR3 contains 13 residues. Germline CDR1 and CDR2: SGHNT and YYREEE (reference sequence). The V and J ends lost 7 bases and 0 bases respectively, with 8 bases between them.